One and the same sample provided the 20 T cell receptor beta chains below, sequenced in a study of blood T cells in healthy people across ages (dated by TCRdb to the mid-2010s). Libraries came from 5' RACE. Sequencing relied on an Illumina HiSeq 2500. The second PCR ran for about 7 to 11 cycles and used a J-beta primer mix along with a sample-barcoded 5' primer. In TCRdb, the public reads were trimmed at Q25 with fastp and aligned with MiXCR, with productive beta chains retained. Records with the same CDR3 protein are collapsed into one entry carrying the most frequent genes and DNA. This sample has hundreds of thousands of distinct CDR3 sequences in its table, and approximately 35% of those were observed once. The top ten clonotypes cover over 10% of the sample. Sequencing was done on a sample of blood. These receptors were collected from a man between 18 and 35 years old in good health.

This clonotype was detected a few times. V and J are TRBV12-3 or TRBV12-4 and TRBJ2-1; 9 bases line up with TRBD1. J lost 5 bases, V lost 3 bases, and 2 bases had no gene match. The length of the CDR3 is 14 residues. CDR3 DNA: TGTGCCAGCAGTTTGCGGACAGGGGACAATGAGCAGTTCTTC. It is translated as CASSLRTGDNEQFF.

This clonotype was detected a few times. Germline and junction disagree at one end, which may indicate a read error. V gene TRBV7-9 combines with J gene TRBJ2-3; D gene ambiguous. CDR3 length: 14 residues. The germline gives CDR1 SEHNR, CDR2 FQNEAQ (reference sequence). Here the CDR3 DNA reads TGTTCCAGCAGCTTAGTTCTTAACACAGATACGCAGTATTTT. Translation gives CSSSLVLNTDTQYF.

The gene calls are TRBV5-1 and TRBJ2-1; D may be TRBD2 (5 bases). The J call is doubtful: the DNA matches TRBJ2-7 better. The CDR3 has 14 residues. Per the germline V gene, CDR1 is SGHRS and CDR2 is YFSETQ. This CDR3 reads CASSSRGPYNEQYF. CDR3 bases: TGCGCCAGCAGCTCTCGGGGTCCCTACAATGAGCAGTACTTC.

This clonotype was seen only a few times. The CDR3 loop reads CASEGRRFDEQYF. In nucleotides, the CDR3 is TGTGCCAGCGAAGGACGGCGGTTCGACGAGCAGTACTTC. This chain connects TRBV2 to TRBJ2-7; D gene ambiguous. V lost 8 bases, J lost 5 bases, and 16 bases lay in between. The CDR3 has 13 residues. Germline V CDR1 and CDR2: SNHLY, FYNNEI.

V gene TRBV4-3 combines with J gene TRBJ1-3, with 7 bases matching TRBD1. V gave up 0 bases and J gave up 0 bases; unmatched junction bases: 5. The CDR3 contains 17 residues. Germline V gene data show CDR1 as LGHNA and CDR2 as YSLEER. In DNA form, the CDR3 reads TGCGCCAGCAGCCAAGATTGGGGACAGAGCTCTGGAAACACCATATATTTT. Protein product: CASSQDWGQSSGNTIYF.

This clonotype came up many times. The genes are TRBV20-1 and TRBJ2-3; D ambiguous. CDR3 length: 11 residues. Trimming left V 3 bases short and J 0 bases short, with 1 base between. Germline loops: CDR1 DFQATT, CDR2 SNEGSKA (reference sequence). CDR3 region: CSARSTDTQYF. For the CDR3, the DNA is TGCAGTGCTAGGAGCACAGATACGCAGTATTTT.

A few counts support this clonotype. A read error may be the cause here, since a much bigger clone is one base away. The chain combines TRBV7-2 with TRBJ2-5, with D hard to call. Looked up from germline, CDR1 is SGHTA and CDR2 is FQGNSA. There are 13 residues in the CDR3. The CDR3 coding sequence is TGTGCCAGCAGCTTACCGGGTCGAGAGACCCGGTACTTC. It translates to CASSLPGRETRYF.

About this clonotype itself: A much larger clone sits a single nucleotide away, making a read error possible. The chain is built from TRBV4-1 and TRBJ2-7; D unclear. Germline CDR1 reads MGHRA; CDR2 reads YSYEKL. The CDR3 is 14 residues long. CDR3 region: CASSQDGRSYEQSF. The CDR3 nucleotides read TGCGCCAGCAGCCAAGATGGACGTTCCTACGAGCAGTCCTTC.

The chain employs TRBV20-1 and TRBJ2-7, with TRBD2 identical over 10 bases. J was trimmed by 4 bases and V by 3 bases; bases with no gene match: 12. The CDR3 loop spans 16 amino acids. Germline V gene sequence: CDR1 DFQATT, CDR2 SNEGSKA (reference sequence). CDR3 coding DNA: TGCAGTGCTAGTAACCGGATTAGCGGGGGGTCGTACGAGCAGTACTTC. Translation: CSASNRISGGSYEQYF.

This clonotype has a handful of counts. The chain couples TRBV5-1 to TRBJ2-1; TRBD1 aligns across 10 bases. CDR1 and CDR2 from the germline V gene are SGHRS and YFSETQ. The CDR3 loop spans 15 amino acids. The V segment lost 4 bases and the J segment 5 bases; nucleotides outside the gene matches: 6. CDR3 DNA sequence: TGCGCCAGCAGCGCGACAGGGGGCGCGAACAATGAGCAGTTCTTC. Protein sequence: CASSATGGANNEQFF. Full variable domain (remainder filled in from reference TRBV5-1 and TRBJ2-1): KAGVTQTPRYLIKTRGQQVTLSCSPISGHRSVSWYQQTPGQGLQFLFEYFSETQRNKGNFPGRFSGRQFSNSRSEMNVSTLELGDSALYLCASSATGGANNEQFFGPGTRLTVL.

This rearrangement joins TRBV4-3 to TRBJ2-3; 7 bases are shared with TRBD2. V trimming: 6 bases; J trimming: 1 base; junction bases outside the gene matches: 13. The CDR3 contains 17 residues. CDR1 is LGHNA and CDR2 is YSLEER in the germline V gene. CDR3: CASSLTTGTTGTDTQYF. The CDR3 DNA sequence: TGCGCCAGCAGTCTGACGACCGGGACTACGGGCACAGATACGCAGTATTTT.

This clonotype was picked up many times. This chain uses TRBV7-3 with TRBJ1-2; a possible D gene is TRBD1 (6 bases). Trimming took off 5 bases at V and 4 bases at J, with 17 bases between the two ends. This CDR3 has 15 residues. CDR1 SGHTA and CDR2 FQGTGA come from the germline V gene. Here the CDR3 DNA reads TGTGCCAGCAGCCAAGCCCATGGACAGTCCTATGGCTACACCTTC. This codes for CASSQAHGQSYGYTF.

This clonotype was counted a few times. The chain combines TRBV12-3 or TRBV12-4 with TRBJ1-5, with TRBD1 matching over 8 bases. Trimming took 6 bases from V and 9 from J; bases not matched to a gene: 10. The CDR3 is 14 amino acids. The CDR3 region is CASSLGQGRGPQHF. The CDR3 bases are TGTGCCAGCAGCCTCGGACAGGGAAGAGGGCCCCAGCATTTT.

In this sample, this clonotype turned up many times. V gene TRBV12-3 or TRBV12-4 combines with J gene TRBJ1-2; TRBD1 matches 8 bases. The CDR3 is 13 residues long. Trimming removed 2 bases from V and 7 bases from J; junction bases left unmatched: 3. In nucleotides, the CDR3 is TGTGCCAGCAGTTTAACAGGGGGTGGTGGCTACACCTTC. Encoded protein: CASSLTGGGGYTF.

Of note for this clonotype: At one end the junction does not follow the germline gene, possibly because of a read error. The rearrangement links TRBV20-1 to TRBJ2-3, with 10 bases aligning to TRBD2. Germline V gives CDR1 DFQATT, CDR2 SNEGSKA (reference sequence). CDR3 length equals 16 residues. CDR3 coding DNA: TGCAGTGCTGAGGTTCCGGGACTAGCGCCTTCAGATATGCAGTATTTT. It is translated as CSAEVPGLAPSDMQYF.

This chain joins TRBV7-2 and TRBJ2-1; TRBD2 agrees at 8 bases. This CDR3 is 16 amino acids long. Trimming at V came to 5 bases and at J to 8 bases, leaving 14 bases not matched to a gene. CDR1 SGHTA and CDR2 FQGNSA come from the germline V gene. The CDR3 spells CASSPLGAGDQDEQFF. In DNA, the CDR3 is TGTGCCAGCAGCCCCCTTGGAGCGGGGGACCAGGATGAGCAGTTCTTC.

As concerns this clonotype: Since a much larger clone is just one base distant, this may be a read error. The chain uses TRBV12-3 or TRBV12-4 and TRBJ2-1, with 11 bases matching TRBD1. The CDR3 consists of 15 residues. Trimming at V came to 6 bases and at J to 10 bases, leaving 11 bases not matched to a gene. CDR3 sequence reads: CASSPGTGGSYEQFF. As DNA, the CDR3 is TGTGCCAGCAGCCCCGGGACAGGGGGTTCCTACGAGCAGTTCTTC.

This clonotype was counted a few times. The gene calls are TRBV3-1 and TRBJ1-1; D call uncertain. Germline values: CDR1 LGHDT, CDR2 YNNKEL (reference sequence). V shed 4 bases and J shed 1 base, with 10 bases lying between them. The CDR3 contains 14 residues. The CDR3 is CASSPGHGNTEAFF. In DNA, the CDR3 is TGTGCCAGCAGCCCCGGGCACGGGAACACTGAAGCTTTCTTT. Looking up the rest from reference TRBV3-1 and TRBJ1-1 gives the full variable domain: DTAVSQTPKYLVTQMGNDKSIKCEQNLGHDTMYWYKQDSKKFLKIMFSYNNKELIINETVPNRFSPKSPDKAHLNLHINSLELGDSAVYFCASSPGHGNTEAFFGQGTRLTVV.

This clonotype was counted a few times. The chain employs TRBV4-3 and TRBJ1-5; TRBD1 is a possible D gene (6 bases). In germline, CDR1 is LGHNA, CDR2 YSLEER. Between the trimmed V and J ends, which lost 0 bases and 4 bases, there was a span of 13 bases. This CDR3 has 16 amino acids. The CDR3 coding sequence is TGCGCCAGCAGCCAAGATCACGGGGGGCTAAATCAGCCCCAGCATTTT. Its protein is CASSQDHGGLNQPQHF.

The CDR3 loop reads CASSYIAEGNIQYF. The DNA of the CDR3 is TGTGCCAGCAGTTACATAGCGGAGGGAAACATTCAGTACTTC. The rearrangement links TRBV12-3 or TRBV12-4 to TRBJ2-4; tentative D call: TRBD2 (6 bases). The V end was cut by 4 bases, the J end by 6 bases, with 13 bases between. The CDR3 runs 14 residues.